The clone carrying this T cell receptor (beta chain) was seen ten or more times. The CDR3 consists of 14 residues. Per the germline V gene, CDR1 is DFQATT and CDR2 is SNEGSKA (reference sequence). V shed 6 bases and J 2 bases; nucleotides not matched to a gene: 7. TCRdb reprocessed the 5' RACE reads with MiXCR, giving one entry per CDR3 protein. The sample lists roughly 46,000 distinct CDR3 sequences, about 2% occurring once. This sample is part of a study of neurological immune-mediated disorders. The chain employs TRBV20-1 and TRBJ2-1; TRBD2 matches 7 bases. The specimen sequenced was PBMCs. The source is a woman aged 40 to 50 with multiple sclerosis. CDR3 in amino acids: CSANQRGPYNEQFF. The CDR3, as DNA: TGCAGTGCGAACCAGCGGGGACCCTACAATGAGCAGTTCTTC.